These 29 T cell receptor beta chains were sequenced from one sample in a study of cytomegalovirus exposure and HLA in healthy donors. Primers for the PCR totalled 60 Vbeta and 13 Jbeta. Produced via immunoSEQ multiplex PCR; TCRdb's table is partial and in-frame only. The sample records a few hundred thousand clones, around 81% being singletons. The sample comprised PBMCs. The source is a woman aged 55-69 years in good health and CMV-seropositive.

This clone turned up a few times. The chain employs TRBV4-1 and TRBJ1-5; D is uncertain. CDR1 MGHRA and CDR2 YSYEKL come from the germline V gene. Trimming left V 1 base short and J 0 bases short, with 10 bases between. The CDR3 runs 16 residues. CDR3 nucleotides: TGCGCCAGCAGCCAAGGTGAAACCTATAGCAATCAGCCCCAGCATTTT. It codes for CASSQGETYSNQPQHF.

This clone was recorded only once. The germline gene is not matched at one end of the junction; a read error may be the cause. The chain carries TRBV7-9 and TRBJ2-1; 8 bases align to TRBD2. This CDR3 contains 15 residues. CDR1 and CDR2 from the germline V gene are SEHNR and FQNEAQ (reference sequence). CDR3 sequence: CSSTLYSGTHNEQFF. In DNA form, the CDR3 reads TGTTCCAGCACCCTCTATAGCGGGACCCACAATGAGCAGTTCTTC. Full variable domain (outside the CDR3, taken from reference TRBV7-9 and TRBJ2-1): DTGVSQNPRHKITKRGQNVTFRCDPISEHNRLYWYRQTLGQGPEFLTYFQNEAQLEKSRLLSDRFSAERPKGSFSTLEIQRTEQGDSAMYLCSSTLYSGTHNEQFFGPGTRLTVL.

V gene TRBV18 combines with J gene TRBJ1-3; D uncertain. The CDR3 length is 14 residues. The V end lost 5 bases, the J end lost 2 bases, and 10 bases lay between the germline ends. Germline CDR1 and CDR2: KGHSH and LQKENI. The CDR3, as DNA: TGTGCCAGCTCATCCCAGGAACCTGGAAACACCATATATTTT. Amino acids: CASSSQEPGNTIYF.

V and J are TRBV30 and TRBJ2-7; D remains unclear. CDR3 length equals 14 residues. V was pared by 0 bases and J by 0 bases, with 9 bases between. Per germline, CDR1 GTSNPN and CDR2 SVGIG (reference sequence). CDR3 sequence (DNA): TGTGCCTGGAGTGTACCGTCGGTCTCCTACGAGCAGTACTTC. Translated, it gives CAWSVPSVSYEQYF.

This clone was found many times. The chain employs TRBV19 and TRBJ2-1; 7 nucleotides agree with TRBD1. Germline V gene lookup returns CDR1 LNHDA and CDR2 SQIVND (reference sequence). This CDR3 contains 15 residues. After removal of 0 bases from V and 4 bases from J, the junction contained 3 bases not matched to a gene. The CDR3 DNA reads as TGTGCCAGTAGTATAGAAGGGGGACAGTACAATGAGCAGTTCTTC. Its translation is CASSIEGGQYNEQFF.

The chain employs TRBV6-5 and TRBJ2-7; a weak D match, TRBD1 (5 bases). Germline-derived CDR1 and CDR2 are MNHEY and SVGAGI. The CDR3 length is 15 residues. Trimming removed 6 bases at V and 2 bases at J, with 17 bases between. The CDR3 here is CASRGAGSLTYEQYF. In nucleotides, the CDR3 is TGTGCCAGCAGAGGGGCAGGTAGTTTGACCTACGAGCAGTACTTC.

This chain uses TRBV9 with TRBJ2-7, with D perhaps TRBD1 (6 bases). V lost 3 bases to trimming and J lost 0 bases, with 10 bases between them. CDR1 is SGDLS, CDR2 YYNGEE, per germline. The CDR3 has 14 amino acids. CDR3 sequence reads: CASSAQQGSYEQYF. DNA for the CDR3: TGTGCCAGCAGCGCCCAACAGGGCTCCTACGAGCAGTACTTC.

The genes are TRBV18 and TRBJ2-5, with D unresolved. This CDR3 spans 13 amino acids. V lost 0 bases to trimming and J lost 5 bases, with 7 bases between them. CDR1 is KGHSH, CDR2 LQKENI, per germline. CDR3 DNA: TGTGCCAGCTCACCACCCCTCGGGGAGACCCAGTACTTC. It specifies CASSPPLGETQYF.

This chain joins TRBV5-1 and TRBJ2-5; 8 bases line up with TRBD1. CDR1 is SGHRS, CDR2 YFSETQ, per germline. V lost 3 bases to trimming and J lost 4 bases; unmatched junction nucleotides: 23. The CDR3 sequence is 20 residues long. The CDR3 sequence is CASSSNTGGTARGLSETQYF. DNA for the CDR3: TGCGCCAGCAGCTCTAACACAGGGGGGACCGCCAGAGGGTTATCAGAGACCCAGTACTTC.

The genes are TRBV27 and TRBJ1-2; D is unresolved. Germline loops: CDR1 MNHEY, CDR2 SMNVEV (reference sequence). V was shortened by 0 bases and J by 1 base, with 6 bases between the two germline ends. CDR3 length: 14 residues. The CDR3 spells CASSLSRSNYGYTF. DNA for the CDR3: TGTGCCAGCAGTTTATCGAGGAGTAACTATGGCTACACCTTC.

The chain joins TRBV7-9 to TRBJ2-3; 9 nucleotides match TRBD2. The CDR3 loop spans 16 amino acids. V dropped 4 bases and J dropped 0; count of bases not matched to a gene: 5. The germline V gene encodes CDR1 SEHNR and CDR2 FQNEAQ (reference sequence). This chain's CDR3 is CASSSGGLASTDTQYF. The CDR3 nucleotides read TGTGCCAGCAGCTCCGGGGGACTAGCTAGCACAGATACGCAGTATTTT.

The count of this clone is one. The chain uses TRBV7-9 and TRBJ2-6, with D unclear. Germline lookup yields CDR1 SEHNR and CDR2 FQNEAQ (reference sequence). V was shortened by 0 bases and J by 0 bases, with 15 bases between the two germline ends. This CDR3 is built from 19 residues. The CDR3 reads CASSLAGPQFSSGANVLTF. The DNA of the CDR3 is TGTGCCAGCAGCTTAGCGGGCCCTCAGTTTTCCTCTGGGGCCAACGTCCTGACTTTC.

The rearrangement joins TRBV5-4 to TRBJ1-4, with D hard to call. V dropped 4 bases and J dropped 0 bases, with 10 bases sitting between them. This CDR3 comprises 15 residues. The V gene's germline CDR1 is SGHNT and CDR2 YYREEE (reference sequence). CDR3 protein: CASSPGSSTNEKLFF. Here the CDR3 DNA reads TGTGCCAGCAGCCCGGGATCCTCAACTAATGAAAAACTGTTTTTT.

The V and J genes are TRBV29-1 and TRBJ2-1; 7 nucleotides agree with TRBD1. V lost 3 bases and J lost 0; bases outside the gene matches: 14. This CDR3 is 18 amino acids long. The germline V gene has CDR1 SQVTM and CDR2 ANQGSEA. CDR3 protein: CSVDRQGSGEFSYNEQFF. The CDR3 coding sequence is TGCAGCGTTGATAGACAGGGTTCGGGTGAATTCTCCTACAATGAGCAGTTCTTC.

This clone was seen a handful of times. The rearrangement uses TRBV10-2 and TRBJ2-7; 9 nucleotides line up with TRBD1. The junction had 3 bases not matched to a gene; V was cut back by 6 bases and J by 3 bases. The CDR3 contains 13 residues. From germline, CDR1 is WSHSY and CDR2 SAAADI. The CDR3 reads CASSRDRVYEQYF. For the CDR3, the DNA is TGCGCCAGCAGCAGGGACAGGGTCTACGAGCAGTACTTC.

The genes are TRBV7-6 and TRBJ2-4; the D is unclear. This CDR3 has 13 residues. CDR1 and CDR2 from the germline V gene are SGHVS and FNYEAQ. Deletions cut 4 bases from V and 8 bases from J, with 12 bases between. The CDR3 region is CASSSSIQDIQYF. CDR3 bases: TGTGCCAGCAGCTCTTCTATTCAGGACATTCAGTACTTC.

This chain uses TRBV4-1 with TRBJ2-4; D is perhaps TRBD1 (5 bases). Trimming removed 3 bases at V and 10 bases at J, with 16 bases between. From germline, CDR1 is MGHRA and CDR2 YSYEKL. The CDR3 runs to 14 residues. This CDR3 is CASSHIAGMRIQYF. CDR3 DNA sequence: TGCGCCAGCAGCCATATAGCAGGGATGAGGATTCAGTACTTC.

This clone was detected once. This chain connects TRBV2 to TRBJ2-1; D not certain. Germline CDR1 SNHLY, CDR2 FYNNEI. V shed 9 bases and J shed 7 bases, with 16 bases lying between them. This CDR3 comprises 13 residues. CDR3: CARRLSLVNEQFF. CDR3 nucleotides: TGTGCCAGACGCCTAAGTCTGGTTAATGAGCAGTTCTTC.

This clone has more than one count but fewer than ten. The rearrangement links TRBV6-6 to TRBJ1-5; D is ambiguous. V gave up 4 bases and J gave up 3 bases, with 10 bases separating them. Germline V gene data show CDR1 as MNHNY and CDR2 as SVGAGI (reference sequence). CDR3 length: 14 amino acids. The CDR3 loop is CASSFGRDNQPQHF. The CDR3 nucleotides read TGTGCCAGCAGTTTTGGACGGGACAATCAGCCCCAGCATTTT.

The chain links TRBV29-1 to TRBJ2-1; 7 bases line up with TRBD2. CDR3 size: 14 residues. CDR1 and CDR2 (germline): SQVTM, ANQGSEA. J was trimmed by 0 bases and V by 4 bases; bases with no gene match: 3. CDR3 nucleotide sequence: TGCAGCGTTGGGGGAGGGAGCTCCTACAATGAGCAGTTCTTC. Protein: CSVGGGSSYNEQFF.

V and J are TRBV30 and TRBJ1-4; D uncertain. The CDR3 contains 13 residues. V gave up 4 bases and J gave up 7 bases, with 13 bases separating them. Per germline, CDR1 GTSNPN and CDR2 SVGIG (reference sequence). The CDR3 sequence is CAWKNFPVEKLFF. In nucleotides, the CDR3 is TGTGCCTGGAAAAACTTCCCCGTTGAAAAACTGTTTTTT.

This clone appeared a single time. The chain couples TRBV19 to TRBJ2-2, with 14 bases matching TRBD2. The J segment lost 6 bases and the V segment lost 3 bases, leaving 3 bases of the junction unmatched. Germline CDR1 reads LNHDA; CDR2 reads SQIVND (reference sequence). The CDR3 runs 16 residues. The CDR3 region is CASSMSGLAGAGELFF. The CDR3 DNA sequence: TGTGCCAGTAGTATGTCGGGACTAGCGGGAGCCGGGGAGCTGTTTTTT.

The chain employs TRBV6-5 and TRBJ1-2; D perhaps matches TRBD1 (5 bases). Germline V gene lookup returns CDR1 MNHEY and CDR2 SVGAGI. V was shortened by 2 bases and J by 5 bases, with 9 bases between the two germline ends. This CDR3 region has 13 residues. The CDR3 protein is CASSYDSAYGYTF. CDR3 bases: TGTGCCAGCAGTTACGACAGCGCGTATGGCTACACCTTC.

The CDR3 sequence is CAGGSTGGSYNEQFF. DNA for the CDR3: TGTGCCGGAGGGTCGACAGGGGGCTCCTACAATGAGCAGTTCTTC. The chain joins TRBV2 to TRBJ2-1; TRBD1 aligns across 9 bases. Per germline, CDR1 SNHLY and CDR2 FYNNEI. This CDR3 contains 15 residues. V lost 11 bases and J lost 0; bases outside the gene matches: 8.

The V and J genes are TRBV5-1 and TRBJ1-1, with TRBD1 identical over 9 bases. Germline V CDR1 and CDR2: SGHRS, YFSETQ. V lost 3 bases to trimming and J lost 8 bases; unmatched junction nucleotides: 32. The CDR3 runs 22 residues. The DNA for the CDR3 is TGCGCCAGCAGCTCTACTCGCCCGGGACAGGGCGTTCGCGGGGTGGGACCGCTGGAAGCTTTCTTT. Translating gives CASSSTRPGQGVRGVGPLEAFF.

The rearrangement links TRBV5-1 to TRBJ2-7, with 8 bases aligning to TRBD2. Germline V CDR1 and CDR2: SGHRS, YFSETQ. CDR3 length: 13 residues. With V trimmed by 4 bases and J by 4 bases, 4 bases remained unmatched. CDR3 amino acids: CASSPGGGYEQYF. In DNA, the CDR3 is TGCGCCAGCAGCCCCGGGGGGGGATACGAGCAGTACTTC.

Regarding this clone: The sample contains more than one DNA sequence encoding this CDR3. The rearrangement links TRBV5-1 to TRBJ1-2; TRBD1 aligns across 7 bases. Trimming at V came to 0 bases and at J to 8 bases, leaving 4 bases not matched to a gene. The length of the CDR3 is 13 residues. Germline V gene sequence: CDR1 SGHRS, CDR2 YFSETQ. Written as DNA, the CDR3 is TGCGCCAGCAGCTTGGAGGGGGCTGGGGGCTACACCTTC. Protein sequence: CASSLEGAGGYTF. Drawing the rest from reference TRBV5-1 and TRBJ1-2, the complete variable domain is KAGVTQTPRYLIKTRGQQVTLSCSPISGHRSVSWYQQTPGQGLQFLFEYFSETQRNKGNFPGRFSGRQFSNSRSEMNVSTLELGDSALYLCASSLEGAGGYTFGSGTRLTVV.

Only one count was recorded for this clone. The chain recombines TRBV6-1 with TRBJ2-1; D perhaps matches TRBD2 (5 bases). CDR1 and CDR2 from the germline V gene are MNHNS and SASEGT. This CDR3 region has 18 residues. V lost 1 base and J lost 0, with 16 bases in between. The CDR3 is CASSEDLRASGSYNEQFF. The CDR3 DNA reads TGTGCCAGCAGTGAAGACCTGAGGGCATCGGGCTCCTACAATGAGCAGTTCTTC.

V usage is TRBV5-1 and J usage is TRBJ2-7; TRBD1 aligns across 10 bases. V lost 4 bases and J lost 7; bases outside the gene matches: 5. CDR1 SGHRS and CDR2 YFSETQ come from the germline V gene. This CDR3 spans 13 amino acids. The chain's CDR3 is CASSRQGAEEQYF. CDR3 sequence (DNA): TGCGCCAGCAGCCGACAGGGGGCGGAGGAGCAGTACTTC.